A selection of T cell receptor beta chains follows, all from one sample in a study of T cell responses to AZD1222 COVID-19 vaccine. Assay used: immunoSEQ multiplex PCR; TCRdb lists only in-frame clones, some missing. The sample has 120,000 to 150,000 clones; around nine tenths are singletons. The source material was peripheral blood, sampled 28 days after the second AZD1222 dose. These receptors came from an adult who received the AZD1222 COVID-19 vaccine. The CDR3 runs from the conserved cysteine through the conserved F or W. Each record gives: clone size, J gene, V gene, D gene, CDR3 DNA, CDR3 protein. The D gene is left open where the match is weak. Clone size appears in some rows only: once, few, many, or a class for an expanded clone.

abundance: NA; j_gene: TRBJ2-3; v_gene: TRBV7-2; d_gene: TRBD2; CDR3nt: TGTGCCAGCAGCTCGGGACTAGCGGGAGGCCTTACAGATACGCAGTATTTT; CDR3aa: CASSSGLAGGLTDTQYF
abundance: few; j_gene: TRBJ2-1; v_gene: TRBV4-1; d_gene: NA; CDR3nt: TGCGCCAGCAGCAAACTAGGAGCGGGTGTAGGCAATGAGCAGTTCTTC; CDR3aa: CASSKLGAGVGNEQFF
abundance: NA; j_gene: TRBJ1-1; v_gene: TRBV7-9; d_gene: NA; CDR3nt: TGTGCCAGCAGCCATAGGTCGGGTACTGAAGCTTTCTTT; CDR3aa: CASSHRSGTEAFF
abundance: NA; j_gene: TRBJ1-6; v_gene: TRBV15; d_gene: NA; CDR3nt: TGTGCCACCAGCAGACAGGGTTTTTCACCCCTCCACTTT; CDR3aa: CATSRQGFSPLHF
abundance: NA; j_gene: TRBJ1-2; v_gene: TRBV7-2; d_gene: NA; CDR3nt: TGTGCCAGCAGCTTCTCGGGAGCGGTCTATGGCTACACCTTC; CDR3aa: CASSFSGAVYGYTF
abundance: NA; j_gene: TRBJ2-7; v_gene: TRBV27; d_gene: NA; CDR3nt: TGTGCCAGCAGCCGGAGGCTCTTCTACGAGCAGTACTTC; CDR3aa: CASSRRLFYEQYF
abundance: NA; j_gene: TRBJ2-2; v_gene: TRBV3-1/TRBV3-2; d_gene: TRBD2; CDR3nt: TGTGCCAGCAGCGCGGGACTAGCGGCTAACACCGGGGAGCTGTTTTTT; CDR3aa: CASSAGLAANTGELFF
abundance: NA; j_gene: TRBJ2-7; v_gene: TRBV4-3; d_gene: NA; CDR3nt: TGCGCCAGCAGCCAAGTAGTATCTTCATCCCCACCGCGGGAGCAGTACTTC; CDR3aa: CASSQVVSSSPPREQYF
abundance: NA; j_gene: TRBJ2-1; v_gene: TRBV11-3; d_gene: NA; CDR3nt: TGTGCCAGCAGCTTAGAATCGTACGGCTACAATGAGCAGTTCTTC; CDR3aa: CASSLESYGYNEQFF
abundance: NA; j_gene: TRBJ1-4; v_gene: TRBV27; d_gene: NA; CDR3nt: TGTGCCAGGCCCGGGTCTCCGTCAACAACTAATGAAAAACTGTTTTTT; CDR3aa: CARPGSPSTTNEKLFF
abundance: NA; j_gene: TRBJ1-5; v_gene: TRBV7-2; d_gene: NA; CDR3nt: TGTGCCAGCAGCTTCTCCCAAATCCAGCCCCAGCATTTT; CDR3aa: CASSFSQIQPQHF
abundance: NA; j_gene: TRBJ2-5; v_gene: TRBV4-2; d_gene: NA; CDR3nt: TGTGCCAGCAGCCAAGCTAGGGGGGCCGGGGAGACCCAGTACTTC; CDR3aa: CASSQARGAGETQYF
abundance: NA; j_gene: TRBJ1-5; v_gene: TRBV3-1/TRBV3-2; d_gene: NA; CDR3nt: TGTGCCAGCCTCAGTCGTAGTCGGGCGGCTCAGCCCCAGCATTTT; CDR3aa: CASLSRSRAAQPQHF
abundance: once; j_gene: TRBJ2-1; v_gene: TRBV18; d_gene: NA; CDR3nt: TGTGCCAGCTCACTAAGACAGGACTACAATGAGCAGTTCTTC; CDR3aa: CASSLRQDYNEQFF
abundance: NA; j_gene: TRBJ1-1; v_gene: TRBV10-3; d_gene: TRBD1; CDR3nt: TGTGCCATCAGTGAGTCCGTACAGGGGGCGTCGGCTGAAGCTTTCTTT; CDR3aa: CAISESVQGASAEAFF
abundance: once; j_gene: TRBJ1-6; v_gene: TRBV21-1; d_gene: NA; CDR3nt: TGTGCCAGCAGCTTCCAACAGGGGAGTAATTCACCCCTCCACTTT; CDR3aa: CASSFQQGSNSPLHF
abundance: NA; j_gene: TRBJ2-7; v_gene: TRBV15; d_gene: NA; CDR3nt: TGTGCCACCAGCAGAGATTCTAAAGGCTACGAGCAGTACTTC; CDR3aa: CATSRDSKGYEQYF
abundance: NA; j_gene: TRBJ2-7; v_gene: TRBV7-9; d_gene: NA; CDR3nt: TGTGCCAGCAGCTTAGTCGGCACCGTATACGAGCAGTACTTC; CDR3aa: CASSLVGTVYEQYF
abundance: NA; j_gene: TRBJ2-6; v_gene: TRBV18; d_gene: TRBD1; CDR3nt: TGTGCCAGCTCACCGACAGGGCCGTCTGGGGCCAACGTCCTGACTTTC; CDR3aa: CASSPTGPSGANVLTF
abundance: NA; j_gene: TRBJ2-1; v_gene: TRBV9; d_gene: TRBD2; CDR3nt: TGTGCCAGCAGCGTACGGGCGGGGGGGATCATCTACAATGAGCAGTTCTTC; CDR3aa: CASSVRAGGIIYNEQFF
abundance: NA; j_gene: TRBJ2-3; v_gene: TRBV5-1; d_gene: TRBD2; CDR3nt: TGCGCCAGCAGCGCTCTACTAGCGGGGGGGACAGATACGCAGTATTTT; CDR3aa: CASSALLAGGTDTQYF
abundance: NA; j_gene: TRBJ1-1; v_gene: TRBV7-9; d_gene: NA; CDR3nt: TGTGCCAGCAGCTTAGCACAGGGACAGAACACTGAAGCTTTCTTT; CDR3aa: CASSLAQGQNTEAFF
abundance: NA; j_gene: TRBJ2-2; v_gene: TRBV5-1; d_gene: TRBD2; CDR3nt: TGCGCCAGCAGCTTTTTAGCGGGAGTGGGAACCGGGGAGCTGTTTTTT; CDR3aa: CASSFLAGVGTGELFF
abundance: NA; j_gene: TRBJ1-2; v_gene: TRBV6-2/TRBV6-3; d_gene: NA; CDR3nt: TGTGCCAGCAGCCTCGACAGTGCTAACTATGGCTACACCTTC; CDR3aa: CASSLDSANYGYTF